Shown below are 19 T cell receptor beta chains from a single sample sequenced in a study of blood T cell repertoires in COVID-19. Repertoires were generated with immunoSEQ multiplex PCR, while TCRdb's copy carries only in-frame clones and drops some. The profile shows 250,000 to 350,000 clones, approximately 90% of them singletons. Source material: peripheral blood. These receptors originate from a man aged 25 to 45 with acute or convalescent COVID-19.

The chain joins TRBV5-1 to TRBJ1-5; a weak D match, TRBD1 (6 bases). V lost 0 bases, J lost 5 bases, and 24 bases lay in between. The CDR3 covers 19 residues. Germline V gene data show CDR1 as SGHRS and CDR2 as YFSETQ. The CDR3, as DNA: TGCGCCAGCAGCTTGGGGGACACGACCACCACAGGCCTTCATCAGCCCCAGCATTTT. The encoded protein is CASSLGDTTTTGLHQPQHF.

This clone was counted between two and nine times. The V and J genes are TRBV6-1 and TRBJ1-2; the D is unclear. The V gene's germline CDR1 is MNHNS and CDR2 SASEGT. V lost 2 bases, J lost 4 bases, and 8 bases lay in between. CDR3 length: 13 amino acids. For the CDR3, the DNA is TGTGCCAGCAGTGAACAGTCTGGCTATGGCTACACCTTC. This codes for CASSEQSGYGYTF.

The gene calls are TRBV27 and TRBJ2-5; 10 bases line up with TRBD1. The trim removed 5 bases at V and 4 bases at J, leaving 10 bases unmatched. This CDR3 spans 16 amino acids. The germline V gene has CDR1 MNHEY and CDR2 SMNVEV (reference sequence). CDR3 amino acids: CASSPLGTGETETQYF. CDR3 nucleotides: TGTGCCAGCAGTCCACTAGGGACAGGGGAAACAGAGACCCAGTACTTC.

A note on this clone: The sample carries other DNA sequences with the same CDR3. This rearrangement joins TRBV7-3 to TRBJ1-1; possibly TRBD1 for D (6 bases). The CDR3 totals 13 residues. In germline, CDR1 is SGHTA, CDR2 FQGTGA. Trimming shortened V by 6 bases and J by 1 base, and 9 bases separated the two germline ends. The CDR3 DNA is TGTGCCAGCAGTACACAGGGGAACACTGAAGCTTTCTTT. Translation gives CASSTQGNTEAFF.

The rearrangement joins TRBV28 to TRBJ1-4, with D unresolved. The CDR3 runs 17 residues. Looked up from germline, CDR1 is MDHEN and CDR2 is SYDVKM. Trimming removed 7 bases from V and 0 bases from J, with 18 bases in between. The DNA for the CDR3 is TGTGCCAGCAATACTATCCCCTACCCGTCAACTAATGAAAAACTGTTTTTT. As protein: CASNTIPYPSTNEKLFF. Full variable domain (outside the CDR3, taken from reference TRBV28 and TRBJ1-4): DVKVTQSSRYLVKRTGEKVFLECVQDMDHENMFWYRQDPGLGLRLIYFSYDVKMKEKGDIPEGYSVSREKKERFSLILESASTNQTSMYLCASNTIPYPSTNEKLFFGSGTQLSVL.

The chain carries TRBV20-1 and TRBJ1-2; D is unresolved. CDR1 and CDR2 from the germline V gene are DFQATT and SNEGSKA (reference sequence). The CDR3 contains 8 residues. V was clipped by 7 bases and J by 6 bases, with 3 bases between them. This chain's CDR3 is CSGNGYTF. The CDR3 DNA sequence: TGCAGTGGTAATGGCTACACCTTC.

The chain joins TRBV2 to TRBJ1-6; the match to TRBD1 covers 8 bases. The J segment lost 11 bases and the V segment lost 8 bases, leaving 8 bases of the junction unmatched. CDR3 length: 13 residues. CDR1 is SNHLY, CDR2 FYNNEI, per germline. In nucleotides, the CDR3 is TGTGCCAGCTGGCCAGGGGGCCTAACACCCCTCCACTTT. Its protein is CASWPGGLTPLHF.

V usage is TRBV25-1 and J usage is TRBJ2-3, with 10 bases fitting TRBD2. CDR3 length: 14 residues. V lost 5 bases and J lost 6; bases outside the gene matches: 5. The V gene's germline CDR1 is MGHDK and CDR2 SYGVNS. CDR3 residues: CASSQRGGADTQYF. In DNA, the CDR3 is TGTGCCAGCAGTCAGCGGGGGGGCGCCGATACGCAGTATTTT.

V gene TRBV4-1 combines with J gene TRBJ1-1; D is unclear. CDR1 is MGHRA, CDR2 YSYEKL, per germline. This CDR3 contains 13 residues. The germline V and J ends were trimmed by 11 bases and 5 bases, with 18 bases remaining between them. The CDR3 nucleotides are TGCGCCTCTGGCCGGAAAATCAGGACTGAAGCTTTCTTT. Translating it yields CASGRKIRTEAFF.

This rearrangement joins TRBV19 to TRBJ2-7; tentative D call: TRBD1 (6 bases). The CDR3 is made up of 12 amino acids. Between the trimmed V and J ends, which lost 9 bases and 12 bases, there was a span of 21 bases. Germline lookup yields CDR1 LNHDA and CDR2 SQIVND (reference sequence). The CDR3 spells CASLYTTGFWYF. The DNA for the CDR3 is TGTGCCAGCCTTTATACCACAGGGTTCTGGTACTTC.

V is TRBV4-1 and J is TRBJ2-6; possibly TRBD2 for D (5 bases). The CDR3 loop spans 16 amino acids. Germline CDR1 MGHRA, CDR2 YSYEKL. V dropped 4 bases and J dropped 2 bases, with 12 bases sitting between them. The CDR3 spells CASSPGVGAGANVLTF. The DNA for the CDR3 is TGCGCCAGCAGCCCCGGCGTCGGGGCTGGGGCCAACGTCCTGACTTTC.

The chain uses TRBV5-1 and TRBJ2-7, with D possibly TRBD1 on 5 matching bases. There are 14 residues in the CDR3. Germline CDR1 is SGHRS and CDR2 is YFSETQ. Trimming cost V 1 base and J 5 bases, with 13 bases left between them. The CDR3 region has the DNA TGCGCCAGCAGCTTGTACCAGGGTAGGAACGAGCAGTACTTC. Its translation is CASSLYQGRNEQYF.

This clone came up a few times. V is TRBV3-1 (or the pseudogene TRBV3-2) and J is TRBJ1-2; perhaps TRBD1 as D (5 bases). The CDR3 totals 15 residues. V was pared by 1 base and J by 3 bases, with 12 bases between. Germline V gene data show CDR1 as LGHDT and CDR2 as YNNKEL (reference sequence). The CDR3 reads CASSQARQSYYGYTF. The CDR3 nucleotides are TGTGCCAGCAGCCAAGCGAGACAGAGTTACTATGGCTACACCTTC.

This sequence joins TRBV27 and TRBJ2-7, with TRBD2 as a possible D gene (7 bases). V was pared by 6 bases and J by 1 base, with 10 bases between. In germline, CDR1 is MNHEY, CDR2 SMNVEV (reference sequence). The CDR3 runs 13 residues. Written as DNA, the CDR3 is TGTGCCAGCAGCGGGGGGCTTTCCTACGAGCAGTACTTC. Translation: CASSGGLSYEQYF.

The rearrangement joins TRBV7-9 to TRBJ2-3; a weak D match, TRBD1 (5 bases). CDR3 size: 14 residues. Germline CDR1 SEHNR, CDR2 FQNEAQ (reference sequence). V was pared by 5 bases and J by 0 bases, with 9 bases between. The CDR3 nucleotides read TGTGCCAGCAGCATCCGACAGAGCACAGATACGCAGTATTTT. Its protein product is CASSIRQSTDTQYF.

CDR3 loop: CASSEYGTGNTEAFF. CDR3 nucleotide sequence: TGTGCCAGCAGTGAATATGGGACAGGTAACACTGAAGCTTTCTTT. V is TRBV25-1 and J is TRBJ1-1; 8 bases line up with TRBD1. Germline CDR1 reads MGHDK; CDR2 reads SYGVNS. The V gene end was trimmed by 0 bases and the J gene end by 2 bases; junction bases not matched to a gene: 2. The CDR3 is made up of 15 amino acids.

The rearrangement links TRBV5-1 to TRBJ1-6, with a possible D match to TRBD1 (5 bases). This CDR3 spans 14 amino acids. Trimming took 3 bases from V and 10 from J, leaving 14 bases between them. Germline V CDR1 and CDR2: SGHRS, YFSETQ. CDR3 sequence reads: CASSSGQSRSPLHF. The CDR3 DNA follows: TGCGCCAGCAGCTCAGGGCAATCAAGGTCACCCCTCCACTTT. Variable domain in full (rest from reference TRBV5-1 and TRBJ1-6): KAGVTQTPRYLIKTRGQQVTLSCSPISGHRSVSWYQQTPGQGLQFLFEYFSETQRNKGNFPGRFSGRQFSNSRSEMNVSTLELGDSALYLCASSSGQSRSPLHFGNGTRLTVT.

The chain employs TRBV5-4 and TRBJ2-3, with 10 positions matching TRBD2. The CDR3 runs 16 residues. The germline V gene has CDR1 SGHNT and CDR2 YYREEE (reference sequence). V lost 0 bases and J lost 7; bases outside the gene matches: 8. For the CDR3, the DNA is TGTGCCAGCAGCTTGGACGGCGAGCGGGGGGGAAATACGCAGTATTTT. Its translation is CASSLDGERGGNTQYF. Combining the CDR3 with reference TRBV5-4 and TRBJ2-3 gives the whole variable domain ETGVTQSPTHLIKTRGQQVTLRCSSQSGHNTVSWYQQALGQGPQFIFQYYREEENGRGNFPPRFSGLQFPNYSSELNVNALELDDSALYLCASSLDGERGGNTQYFGPGTRLTVL.

J is TRBJ2-5 and V is TRBV5-6, with unresolved D. In germline, CDR1 is SGHDT, CDR2 YYEEEE. Trimming removed 2 bases from V and 2 bases from J, with 7 bases in between. The CDR3 is 13 amino acids. In DNA form, the CDR3 reads TGTGCCAGCAGCTTACCGAGTCAAGAGACCCAGTACTTC. Translated: CASSLPSQETQYF.